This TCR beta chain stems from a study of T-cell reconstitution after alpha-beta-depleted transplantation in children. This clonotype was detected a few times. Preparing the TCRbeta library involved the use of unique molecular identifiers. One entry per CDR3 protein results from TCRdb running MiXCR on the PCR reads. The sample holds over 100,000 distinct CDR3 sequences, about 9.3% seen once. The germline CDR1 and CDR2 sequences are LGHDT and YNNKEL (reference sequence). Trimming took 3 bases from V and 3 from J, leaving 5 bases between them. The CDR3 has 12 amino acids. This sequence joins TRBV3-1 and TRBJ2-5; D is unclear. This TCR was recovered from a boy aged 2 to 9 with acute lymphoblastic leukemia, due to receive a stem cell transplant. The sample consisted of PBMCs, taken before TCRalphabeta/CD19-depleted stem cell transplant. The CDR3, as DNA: TGTGCCAGCAGCCAGATTGAAGAGACCCAGTACTTC. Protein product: CASSQIEETQYF.